This T cell receptor (beta chain) came from a study of blood T cells in healthy people across ages. For the second PCR, which ran for roughly 6 to 11 cycles, a sample-barcoded 5' primer and a J-beta primer mix were used. MiXCR was run by TCRdb on the 5' RACE reads, yielding one entry per CDR3 protein. The sample holds approximately 1.5 million distinct CDR3 sequences, 40% to 45% seen once. A note on this clonotype: Antigen specificity is unknown.

All donors came from Russia, were Caucasian and healthy, and spanned ages about 6 to 100. Germline V gene lookup returns CDR1 SGHTA and CDR2 FQGTGA. The CDR3 extends over 15 amino acids. The V and J ends lost 5 bases and 2 bases respectively, with 13 bases between them. General observations from the study: Researchers deemed the diversity estimates from one million T cells underestimates. It was found that TCR beta diversity correlated strongly with the percentage of naive T cells.

This clonotype was sampled from a woman aged 18-29 years in good health. The source material was blood. The rearrangement links TRBV7-3 to TRBJ1-5; possible D gene TRBD1, 6 bases. The CDR3 here is CASSTGYNGNQPQHF. The CDR3 region has the DNA TGTGCCAGCAGCACAGGGTATAACGGCAATCAGCCCCAGCATTTT.